The clone carrying this TCR beta chain was found a few times. V lost 4 bases and J 1 base, leaving 7 bases between the germline ends. Germline V gene lookup returns CDR1 GTSNPN and CDR2 SVGIG (reference sequence). This CDR3 is 13 amino acids long. The sample belongs to a study of human T cells and chemical hapten exposure. TCRdb fed the RACE reads into MiXCR, producing one record per CDR3 protein. The sample carries 100,000 or so distinct CDR3 sequences, about 11% recorded once. Time point denoted: patch test 2, 6 weeks after DPC sensitization. The treatment was: therapeutic diphenylcyclopropenone sensitization with weekly scalp DPC.

This TCR was sampled from a man in his forties or fifties with alopecia areata. Some clones in this sample may be carry-over from other donors' samples. This sequence joins TRBV30 and TRBJ2-2; D gene uncertain. The sample was whole blood, taken in connection with sensitization to the hapten diphenylcyclopropenone (DPC). The CDR3 region is CAWMVGNTGELFF. The DNA of the CDR3 is TGTGCCTGGATGGTGGGGAACACCGGGGAGCTGTTTTTT.